Presented here are 21 T cell receptor beta chains from one specimen sequenced in a study of T cell responses to AZD1222 COVID-19 vaccine (dated by TCRdb to the early 2020s). Library preparation employed the immunoSEQ multiplex PCR assay. The table comes from immuneACCESS by way of TCRdb, which keeps in-frame sequences with V and J called. Part of the clones is missing from these tables; in studies checked, under half for an unresolved V gene and the rest for unknown reasons. This sample comprises around 77,000 clones, about nine tenths of them detected only once. The biggest ten clones account for around 24% of the sample. According to the study, the label for this sample's time point signals: baseline before first vaccination. This specimen consisted of peripheral blood, obtained on day 0 of AZD1222 vaccination. The receptors were gathered from an adult in good health.

The rearrangement joins TRBV30 to TRBJ1-1, with a possible D match to TRBD1 (6 bases). The ends were cut back, 7 bases at V and 4 bases at J, with 13 bases in the middle. The CDR3 runs to 12 residues. The germline V gene has CDR1 GTSNPN and CDR2 SVGIG (reference sequence). The CDR3 nucleotides are TGTGCCTCCCAGGGGCTGGTCACTGAAGCTTTCTTT. This translates into CASQGLVTEAFF.

This rearrangement joins TRBV6-2 or TRBV6-3 to TRBJ2-1; D may correspond to TRBD1 or TRBD2 (5 bases each). The CDR3 extends over 14 amino acids. Germline loops: CDR1 MNHEY, CDR2 SVGEGT. Between the trimmed V and J ends, which lost 5 bases and 2 bases, there was a span of 10 bases. The CDR3 DNA reads as TGTGCCAGCAGTGACCCGGGACCCTACAATGAGCAGTTCTTC. It yields the protein CASSDPGPYNEQFF.

The V call is TRBV30, the J call TRBJ1-2; D remains ambiguous. CDR3 length equals 12 residues. Between the trimmed V and J ends, which lost 1 base and 1 base, there was a span of 4 bases. Germline values: CDR1 GTSNPN, CDR2 SVGIG (reference sequence). In nucleotides, the CDR3 is TGTGCCTGGAGTGACGGTAACTATGGCTACACCTTC. This encodes CAWSDGNYGYTF.

The chain combines TRBV2 with TRBJ1-2, with unresolved D. Germline CDR1 and CDR2: SNHLY and FYNNEI. With 3 bases removed from V and 0 bases from J, the gap between germline ends came to 8 bases. The CDR3 consists of 14 residues. Here the CDR3 reads CASSDVAANYGYTF. CDR3 in DNA: TGTGCCAGCAGTGATGTCGCAGCTAACTATGGCTACACCTTC. The full variable domain, in which reference TRBV2 and TRBJ1-2 provide the parts outside the CDR3, is EPEVTQTPSHQVTQMGQEVILRCVPISNHLYFYWYRQILGQKVEFLVSFYNNEISEKSEIFDDQFSVERPDGSNFTLKIRSTKLEDSAMYFCASSDVAANYGYTFGSGTRLTVV.

This sequence joins TRBV11-2 and TRBJ2-2, with TRBD1 identical over 8 bases. The V gene's germline CDR1 is SGHAT and CDR2 FQNNGV. The CDR3 is made up of 16 amino acids. Unmatched junction bases numbered 5, after V lost 4 bases and J lost 1 base. The CDR3: CASSSYRGKNTGELFF. In nucleotides, the CDR3 is TGTGCCAGCAGCTCCTACAGGGGGAAGAACACCGGGGAGCTGTTTTTT.

The V call is TRBV20-1, the J call TRBJ2-3, with D unresolved. The CDR3 spans 12 residues. Per germline, CDR1 DFQATT and CDR2 SNEGSKA (reference sequence). Trimming shortened V by 3 bases and J by 0 bases, and 4 bases separated the two germline ends. CDR3 bases: TGCAGTGCTAGTCCTAGCACAGATACGCAGTATTTT. It encodes CSASPSTDTQYF.

The rearrangement links TRBV28 to TRBJ1-3, with a tentative D call TRBD1 (6 bases). The germline gives CDR1 MDHEN, CDR2 SYDVKM. CDR3 length equals 14 residues. Trimming took 5 bases from V and 0 from J, leaving 8 bases between them. The DNA for the CDR3 is TGTGCCAGCAGTGGACAGAGCTCTGGAAACACCATATATTTT. Translation: CASSGQSSGNTIYF.

The chain carries TRBV6-4 and TRBJ2-3; TRBD1 matches at 8 bases. In germline, CDR1 is MRHNA, CDR2 SNTAGT. The CDR3 is made up of 16 amino acids. Trimming cost V 0 bases and J 1 base; bases outside gene matches: 3. The CDR3 DNA reads as TGTGCCAGCAGTGACTCGGCGACAGGGGGCACAGATACGCAGTATTTT. It yields the protein CASSDSATGGTDTQYF.

This clone was detected many times. The chain employs TRBV24-1 and TRBJ2-1, with 7 bases lining up with TRBD2. The V gene end was trimmed by 3 bases and the J gene end by 4 bases; junction bases not matched to a gene: 5. CDR3 length equals 15 residues. In germline, CDR1 is KGHDR, CDR2 SFDVKD. The CDR3 region is CATSDGGGYYNEQFF. The CDR3 DNA reads TGTGCCACCAGTGATGGGGGAGGGTATTACAATGAGCAGTTCTTC.

The CDR3 is CASSQGRGLAAEQFF. The CDR3 region has the DNA TGTGCCAGCAGCCAAGGGAGAGGACTAGCGGCTGAGCAGTTCTTC. The chain links TRBV3-1 (or the pseudogene TRBV3-2) to TRBJ2-1; 10 bases align to TRBD2. From germline, CDR1 is LGHDT and CDR2 YNNKEL (reference sequence). This CDR3 has 15 amino acids. V lost 1 base, J lost 9 bases, and 6 bases stayed unmatched.

V usage is TRBV6-5 and J usage is TRBJ1-1; D is perhaps TRBD1 (6 bases). CDR3 length: 13 amino acids. V was shortened by 10 bases and J by 4 bases, with 16 bases between the two germline ends. Germline V gene sequence: CDR1 MNHEY, CDR2 SVGAGI. CDR3 nucleotide sequence: TGTGCCACCATCCCCCCAGGGGCCACTGAAGCTTTCTTT. Protein product: CATIPPGATEAFF.

This clone occurred once. The rearrangement links TRBV28 to TRBJ2-4; 8 nucleotides line up with TRBD1. The length of the CDR3 is 19 residues. The trim removed 6 bases at V and 0 bases at J, leaving 16 bases unmatched. The V gene's germline CDR1 is MDHEN and CDR2 SYDVKM. The CDR3 is CASSWDRRGSGPAKNIQYF. CDR3 coding DNA: TGTGCCAGCAGCTGGGACAGGAGGGGATCGGGGCCAGCCAAAAACATTCAGTACTTC.

This rearrangement joins TRBV3-1 (or the pseudogene TRBV3-2) to TRBJ2-5; possible D gene TRBD1, 6 bases. The germline V gene encodes CDR1 LGHDT and CDR2 YNNKEL (reference sequence). The CDR3 is 16 residues long. Trimming cost V 5 bases and J 7 bases, with 23 bases left between them. The DNA for the CDR3 is TGTGCCAGCAGCTCGCCTCGGGACACCAACTTGGGGACCCAGTACTTC. Protein sequence: CASSSPRDTNLGTQYF.

The V and J genes are TRBV12-3 or TRBV12-4 and TRBJ2-3; 7 bases are a match to TRBD1. This CDR3 has 12 residues. J gave up 6 bases and V 8 bases, and 5 bases lay outside the gene matches. The CDR3 DNA is TGTGCCAGCCGGTACAGGGGTGATACGCAGTATTTT. It yields the protein CASRYRGDTQYF.

Relative to its sample, this clone is large. V usage is TRBV4-1 and J usage is TRBJ2-5, with D possibly being TRBD2 (6 bases). The V and J ends lost 0 bases and 2 bases respectively, with 10 bases between them. Germline V CDR1 and CDR2: MGHRA, YSYEKL. This CDR3 comprises 15 residues. The CDR3 DNA is TGCGCCAGCAGCCAAGATTTTAGCGGACAAGAGACCCAGTACTTC. Residues: CASSQDFSGQETQYF.

This clone was seen a single time. The chain employs TRBV24-1 and TRBJ1-1, with 7 bases aligning to TRBD1. The germline CDR1 and CDR2 sequences are KGHDR and SFDVKD. Germline trimming cut 8 bases from V and 0 bases from J; bases unmatched to any gene: 14. The CDR3 has 17 residues. CDR3 nucleotides: TGTGCCACCACGGCGGCTTTACAGGGGCGAGTGAACACTGAAGCTTTCTTT. Translation gives CATTAALQGRVNTEAFF.

V and J are TRBV28 and TRBJ1-2; D may be TRBD1 (6 bases). This CDR3 comprises 16 residues. The germline CDR1 and CDR2 sequences are MDHEN and SYDVKM. The ends were cut back, 3 bases at V and 7 bases at J, with 21 bases in the middle. The CDR3 coding sequence is TGTGCCAGCAGTTTGCTTGCTGGGGGGGCTTTTGGTGGCTACACCTTC. Protein: CASSLLAGGAFGGYTF.

The chain links TRBV6-1 to TRBJ2-5; 7 bases fit TRBD2. J gave up 2 bases and V 4 bases, and 10 bases lay outside the gene matches. The CDR3 is made up of 16 amino acids. CDR1 and CDR2 (germline): MNHNS, SASEGT. CDR3 in amino acids: CASSVGTTAIQETQYF. The CDR3 DNA follows: TGTGCCAGCAGTGTGGGGACTACCGCGATTCAAGAGACCCAGTACTTC.

This rearrangement joins TRBV5-6 to TRBJ2-5, with 7 positions matching TRBD1. In germline, CDR1 is SGHDT, CDR2 YYEEEE. Trimming took 5 bases from V and 4 from J; bases not matched to a gene: 8. The CDR3 is made up of 14 amino acids. In nucleotides, the CDR3 is TGTGCCAGCAGTACTACAGGGGTTGGAGAGACCCAGTACTTC. Translated: CASSTTGVGETQYF.

This clone was counted between two and nine times. The V gene is TRBV5-1, the J gene TRBJ2-7, with D perhaps TRBD1 or TRBD2 (6 bases each). The V gene's germline CDR1 is SGHRS and CDR2 YFSETQ. The CDR3 has 15 residues. Trimming took 6 bases from V and 4 from J, leaving 20 bases between them. CDR3 residues: CASTVQEGDWYEQYF. The CDR3 DNA sequence: TGCGCCAGCACCGTTCAGGAGGGGGATTGGTACGAGCAGTACTTC.

The chain recombines TRBV27 with TRBJ2-7, with 7 bases lining up with TRBD2. CDR3 length: 15 residues. Per germline, CDR1 MNHEY and CDR2 SMNVEV (reference sequence). Trimming took 5 bases from V and 2 from J; bases not matched to a gene: 9. The CDR3 DNA is TGTGCCAGCAGTAAGCCTAGCGGCGCCGCCTACGAGCAGTACTTC. Its protein is CASSKPSGAAYEQYF.